This TCR beta chain was retrieved from a study of T cell responses to AZD1222 COVID-19 vaccine. General study points: Across the whole spike, CD4 TCRs peaked at regions 160-218 and 743-854. Nearly half of unique spike-specific TCRs reportedly avoided B.1.351 and B.1.1.7 mutated regions. The donors showed a predominance of white British ancestry and of females, with possible underestimation of clonal diversity.

Regarding this clone: The antigen remains undetermined.

Profiled with immunoSEQ multiplex PCR; TCRdb holds only in-frame clones, not every one. Among 90,000 to 120,000 clones listed, about 89% were seen once. Germline CDR1 and CDR2: LGHNA and YNFKEQ. The V end lost 1 base, the J end lost 2 bases, and 14 bases lay between the germline ends. The CDR3 spans 16 residues. Here the sequenced sample was peripheral blood, taken 28 days after the second dose of the MenACWY control vaccine. This TCR came from an adult who received the MenACWY meningococcal vaccine as a control. The rearrangement links TRBV4-2 to TRBJ1-1; D is unclear. Written as DNA, the CDR3 is TGTGCCAGCAGCCAAGTATCACTCAATGATAACACTGAAGCTTTCTTT. Protein product: CASSQVSLNDNTEAFF.